This T cell receptor beta chain was found in a study of cytomegalovirus exposure and HLA in healthy donors. Findings and caveats of the study: One variant, a missense change in DCLRE1C, was linked in a later analysis to TCR beta V- and J-gene trimming.

It was with 60 Vbeta and 13 Jbeta primers that the PCR ran. Original processing methods: In a later analysis, around 12 million of approximately 81 million unique beta chains occurred in at least two donors. Measured with immunoSEQ multiplex PCR; TCRdb has only the in-frame clones, and not every one. Clone size and V and J calls were adopted from that table, with D and trimming inferred from the DNA. The sample yields roughly 80,000 clones, 75% seen once. Comment on this clone: Its antigen is not known.

The CDR3 contains 16 residues. Per germline, CDR1 MGHDK and CDR2 SYGVNS. V lost 5 bases and J lost 6; bases outside the gene matches: 13. This clonotype originated in a woman in her thirties or forties in good health and CMV-seronegative. V gene TRBV25-1 combines with J gene TRBJ1-2, with 9 bases aligning to TRBD1. Sequenced: PBMCs. The CDR3 nucleotides are TGTGCCAGCAGTCCACCGGGACAGGGTAGTACGAATGGCTACACCTTC. Protein product: CASSPPGQGSTNGYTF.